This T cell receptor (beta chain) was identified during a study of blood T cell repertoires in COVID-19. Study background: The United States, Italy and Spain were the sources of the acute and convalescent COVID-19 samples. T cells, B-cell-depleted T cells, or PBMCs supplied cDNA or gDNA.

Trimming removed 3 bases from V and 1 base from J; junction bases left unmatched: 3. Germline-derived CDR1 and CDR2 are SGHRS and YFSETQ. The CDR3 extends over 14 amino acids. Original processing methods: It was from reference gene primer amplification that nucleated cell counts were estimated. TCRdb's table, derived via immunoSEQ multiplex PCR, lists solely in-frame clones and lacks some. V and J calls and clone size are those listed in that table; D and trimming were worked out from the DNA. The sample holds 130,000 to 150,000 clones, 81% seen once. This chain links TRBV5-1 with TRBJ1-1, with 7 bases lining up with TRBD1. Sequencing was done on a sample of peripheral blood. The source is a human donor in a cohort sampled during active COVID-19. The CDR3 DNA sequence: TGCGCCAGCAGCTCCGACAGGGCGAACACTGAAGCTTTCTTT. Its translation is CASSSDRANTEAFF. The variable domain in full, with the rest retrieved from reference TRBV5-1 and TRBJ1-1, is KAGVTQTPRYLIKTRGQQVTLSCSPISGHRSVSWYQQTPGQGLQFLFEYFSETQRNKGNFPGRFSGRQFSNSRSEMNVSTLELGDSALYLCASSSDRANTEAFFGQGTRLTVV.